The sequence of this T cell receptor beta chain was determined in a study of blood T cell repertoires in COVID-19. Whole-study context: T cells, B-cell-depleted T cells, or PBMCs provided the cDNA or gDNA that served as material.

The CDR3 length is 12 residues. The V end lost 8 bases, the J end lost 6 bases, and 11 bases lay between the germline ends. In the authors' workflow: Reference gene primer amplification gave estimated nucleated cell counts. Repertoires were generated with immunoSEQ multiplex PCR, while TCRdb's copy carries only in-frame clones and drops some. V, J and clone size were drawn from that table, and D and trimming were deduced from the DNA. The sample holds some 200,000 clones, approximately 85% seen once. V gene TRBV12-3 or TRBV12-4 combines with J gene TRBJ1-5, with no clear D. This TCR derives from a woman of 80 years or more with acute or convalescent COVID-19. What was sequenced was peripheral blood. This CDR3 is CASGQESQPQHF. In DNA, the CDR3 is TGTGCCAGCGGGCAAGAAAGTCAGCCCCAGCATTTT.